A selection of T cell receptor beta chains follows, all from one sample in a study of hypomethylating agent response in myelodysplastic syndrome. Sequencing was performed with immunoSEQ multiplex PCR; in TCRdb, only in-frame clones are kept and a portion is missing. The table includes a few thousand clones, about 80% detected once. Source: bone marrow, taken before or after starting hypomethylating agent treatment for myelodysplastic syndrome (not recorded which). Receptor source: a human donor with myelodysplastic syndrome. Both conserved end residues are part of each CDR3. The order of the fields is V gene, D gene, J gene, clone size, CDR3 DNA, CDR3 protein. D genes are given only for firm matches. Clone size is stated in some rows and not others, as once, few, many or a class when expanded.

v_call: TRBV27; d_call: TRBD1; j_call: TRBJ1-1; clone_size: -; cdr3_nt: TGTGCCAGCCAGCTAAACAGGGGAAAGAACACTGAAGCTTTCTTT; cdr3_aa: CASQLNRGKNTEAFF
v_call: TRBV7-9; d_call: -; j_call: TRBJ2-3; clone_size: -; cdr3_nt: TGTGCCAGCAGCTTAAATCCCCAGGATACGCAGTATTTT; cdr3_aa: CASSLNPQDTQYF
v_call: TRBV5-5; d_call: -; j_call: TRBJ1-1; clone_size: -; cdr3_nt: TGTGCCAGAAGCGCCAGGGGAGCGGCTGAAGCTTTCTTT; cdr3_aa: CARSARGAAEAFF
v_call: TRBV28; d_call: -; j_call: TRBJ2-2; clone_size: -; cdr3_nt: TGTGCCAGCAGTTTTCGGCCGGGAAAAGGAGCGAACACCGGGGAGCTGTTTTTT; cdr3_aa: CASSFRPGKGANTGELFF
v_call: TRBV5-6; d_call: -; j_call: TRBJ1-3; clone_size: -; cdr3_nt: TGTGCCAGCAGCTTGCCCGCCGACAGCTCTGGAAACACCATATATTTT; cdr3_aa: CASSLPADSSGNTIYF
v_call: TRBV9; d_call: -; j_call: TRBJ1-2; clone_size: -; cdr3_nt: TGTGCCAGCAGCGCAGGAGAAGGACAGCCGACTAACTATGGCTACACCTTC; cdr3_aa: CASSAGEGQPTNYGYTF
v_call: TRBV27; d_call: TRBD1; j_call: TRBJ1-1; clone_size: -; cdr3_nt: TGTGCCAGTACGCCGGGACAGGAGAACACTGAAGCTTTCTTT; cdr3_aa: CASTPGQENTEAFF
v_call: TRBV2; d_call: -; j_call: TRBJ2-1; clone_size: hyperexpanded; cdr3_nt: TGTGCCAGCAGTGAGGGCGCTGAGCAGTTCTTC; cdr3_aa: CASSEGAEQFF
v_call: TRBV28; d_call: -; j_call: TRBJ2-7; clone_size: few; cdr3_nt: TGTGCCAGCAGACCTAGCGCTGACGTCTACGAGCAGTACTTC; cdr3_aa: CASRPSADVYEQYF
v_call: TRBV15; d_call: -; j_call: TRBJ1-2; clone_size: -; cdr3_nt: TGTGCCACCAGCAGAGATCGGACGGGAAACTATGGCTACACCTTC; cdr3_aa: CATSRDRTGNYGYTF
v_call: TRBV30; d_call: -; j_call: TRBJ1-3; clone_size: -; cdr3_nt: TGTGCCTGGAGTGTAATTTTAGGGGGGAACACCATATATTTT; cdr3_aa: CAWSVILGGNTIYF
v_call: TRBV6-1; d_call: -; j_call: TRBJ2-7; clone_size: -; cdr3_nt: TGTGCCAGCAGTGAAATGGCGGGTCAACCCTACGAGCAGTACTTC; cdr3_aa: CASSEMAGQPYEQYF
v_call: TRBV7-2; d_call: -; j_call: TRBJ2-5; clone_size: -; cdr3_nt: TGTGCCAGTCTTGAACAGGTCGGGGAGACCCAGTACTTC; cdr3_aa: CASLEQVGETQYF
v_call: TRBV7-8; d_call: TRBD2; j_call: TRBJ2-1; clone_size: -; cdr3_nt: TGTGCCAGCAGCTCCCTACACGGGGGGGCGAAATACAATGAGCAGTTCTTC; cdr3_aa: CASSSLHGGAKYNEQFF
v_call: TRBV10-3; d_call: -; j_call: TRBJ2-5; clone_size: -; cdr3_nt: TGTGCCATCAGTGAGTCGGCCCGGGAGACCCAGTACTTC; cdr3_aa: CAISESARETQYF
v_call: TRBV6-4; d_call: TRBD2; j_call: TRBJ2-3; clone_size: once; cdr3_nt: TGTGCCAGCAGTGACGGAGCGGGAGGGCCAGATACGCAGTATTTT; cdr3_aa: CASSDGAGGPDTQYF
v_call: TRBV2; d_call: -; j_call: TRBJ2-6; clone_size: -; cdr3_nt: TGTGCCAGCAGTAACAAACCTTACCTACAAAGTCGGGCCAACGTCCTGACTTTC; cdr3_aa: CASSNKPYLQSRANVLTF
v_call: TRBV5-4; d_call: TRBD1; j_call: TRBJ2-3; clone_size: -; cdr3_nt: TGTGCCAGCAGCTTGGGACAGGGATTAAATACGCAGTATTTT; cdr3_aa: CASSLGQGLNTQYF
v_call: TRBV29-1; d_call: TRBD2; j_call: TRBJ2-7; clone_size: once; cdr3_nt: TGCAGCGTTCGACTGGGACTAGCGATCTCCTACGAGCAGTACTTC; cdr3_aa: CSVRLGLAISYEQYF
v_call: TRBV6-5; d_call: -; j_call: TRBJ1-1; clone_size: -; cdr3_nt: TGTGCCAGCAGATTGACTCGAGACATGAACACTGAAGCTTTCTTT; cdr3_aa: CASRLTRDMNTEAFF
v_call: TRBV14; d_call: -; j_call: TRBJ2-3; clone_size: -; cdr3_nt: TGTGCCAGCAGCCAAGATAAGCGACTAGGGGGCACAGATACGCAGTATTTT; cdr3_aa: CASSQDKRLGGTDTQYF
v_call: TRBV7-3; d_call: -; j_call: TRBJ1-3; clone_size: -; cdr3_nt: TGTGCCAGCGGGCCACCCGCTGGAAACACCATATATTTT; cdr3_aa: CASGPPAGNTIYF
v_call: TRBV27; d_call: -; j_call: TRBJ1-5; clone_size: -; cdr3_nt: TGTGCCAGCAGCAATCCATATCGGAGAAATCAGCCCCAGCATTTT; cdr3_aa: CASSNPYRRNQPQHF
v_call: TRBV11-3; d_call: -; j_call: TRBJ2-7; clone_size: -; cdr3_nt: TGTGCCAGCAGCTTAGGAGGCTCCTACGAGCAGTACTTC; cdr3_aa: CASSLGGSYEQYF
v_call: TRBV6-5; d_call: -; j_call: TRBJ1-5; clone_size: few; cdr3_nt: TGTGCCAGCAGCAGTCGAGGTCCCAGTCAGCCCCAGCATTTT; cdr3_aa: CASSSRGPSQPQHF
v_call: TRBV12-5; d_call: -; j_call: TRBJ2-1; clone_size: -; cdr3_nt: TGTGCTAGTGGTTTTATCGCGGATGGGGGAAGCTCCTACAATGAGCAGTTCTTC; cdr3_aa: CASGFIADGGSSYNEQFF
v_call: TRBV9; d_call: TRBD2; j_call: TRBJ2-5; clone_size: -; cdr3_nt: TGTGCCAGCAGCGCGCGGTGGGACGGCGGGGGGGAGCAGTACTTC; cdr3_aa: CASSARWDGGGEQYF
v_call: TRBV7-2; d_call: -; j_call: TRBJ2-3; clone_size: -; cdr3_nt: TGTGCCAGCAGCTTCCTCTCCAGGTTGACAGATACGCAGTATTTT; cdr3_aa: CASSFLSRLTDTQYF
v_call: TRBV29-1; d_call: TRBD2; j_call: TRBJ2-5; clone_size: -; cdr3_nt: TGCAGCGTTGGGCCCGGGGGGGAGACCCAGTACTTC; cdr3_aa: CSVGPGGETQYF
v_call: TRBV19; d_call: -; j_call: TRBJ1-5; clone_size: -; cdr3_nt: TGTGCCAGTAGTATGGGGAGCCAGCCCCAGCATTTT; cdr3_aa: CASSMGSQPQHF
v_call: TRBV4-3; d_call: -; j_call: TRBJ1-2; clone_size: -; cdr3_nt: TGCGCCAGCAGCCACTCTTTGGGAGCTTCAGGGATCCCACACTATGGCTACACCTTC; cdr3_aa: CASSHSLGASGIPHYGYTF
v_call: TRBV7-8; d_call: TRBD1; j_call: TRBJ2-1; clone_size: -; cdr3_nt: TGTGCCAGCAGCTTCGACAGGGCTAATGAGCAGTTCTTC; cdr3_aa: CASSFDRANEQFF
v_call: TRBV11-3; d_call: -; j_call: TRBJ2-6; clone_size: -; cdr3_nt: TGTGCCAGCAGCTTAGGCGGTAGCTCTGGGGCCAACGTCCTGACTTTC; cdr3_aa: CASSLGGSSGANVLTF
v_call: TRBV6-1; d_call: -; j_call: TRBJ1-5; clone_size: -; cdr3_nt: TGTGCCAGCAGTGCGGTCCAGGGAGGGGGCAATCAGCCCCAGCATTTT; cdr3_aa: CASSAVQGGGNQPQHF
v_call: TRBV19; d_call: TRBD2; j_call: TRBJ2-7; clone_size: -; cdr3_nt: TGTGCCAGTAGTCTGGGGGGGAGGCCCTACGAGCAGTACTTC; cdr3_aa: CASSLGGRPYEQYF
v_call: TRBV20-1; d_call: -; j_call: TRBJ2-1; clone_size: -; cdr3_nt: TGCAGTGCTAGCACTAATGAGCAGTTCTTC; cdr3_aa: CSASTNEQFF
v_call: TRBV2; d_call: TRBD1; j_call: TRBJ1-6; clone_size: -; cdr3_nt: TGTGCCAGCAGTACCGACAGGGATTCACCCCTCCACTTT; cdr3_aa: CASSTDRDSPLHF
v_call: TRBV10-3; d_call: TRBD2; j_call: TRBJ2-2; clone_size: -; cdr3_nt: TGTGCCATCAGTGAGTCGGAAGCGGGAGCCGGGGAGCTGTTTTTT; cdr3_aa: CAISESEAGAGELFF
v_call: TRBV5-1; d_call: -; j_call: TRBJ2-3; clone_size: -; cdr3_nt: TGCGCCAGCTCAATGGGGAGGGGGCAGGCAGATACGCAGTATTTT; cdr3_aa: CASSMGRGQADTQYF
v_call: TRBV6-5; d_call: TRBD1; j_call: TRBJ2-1; clone_size: -; cdr3_nt: TGTGCCAGCAGAGACCAAGGGACAGGTGTCAATGAGCAGTTCTTC; cdr3_aa: CASRDQGTGVNEQFF
v_call: TRBV6-5; d_call: -; j_call: TRBJ1-3; clone_size: -; cdr3_nt: TGTGCCAGCAGTTACTCCCCGTCGAGCTCTGGAAACACCATATATTTT; cdr3_aa: CASSYSPSSSGNTIYF
v_call: TRBV9; d_call: TRBD2; j_call: TRBJ2-1; clone_size: -; cdr3_nt: TGTGCCAGCAGCGTAAGACTAGCGGGAAGGAATGAGCAGTTCTTC; cdr3_aa: CASSVRLAGRNEQFF
v_call: TRBV28; d_call: -; j_call: TRBJ2-1; clone_size: few; cdr3_nt: TGTGCCAGCAGTTCTCTTGGGGGCGGAGATGAGCAGTTCTTC; cdr3_aa: CASSSLGGGDEQFF
v_call: TRBV7-9; d_call: -; j_call: TRBJ2-7; clone_size: -; cdr3_nt: TGTGCCAGCAGCTTAGGAGGGGGACCCTACGAGCAGTACTTC; cdr3_aa: CASSLGGGPYEQYF
v_call: TRBV25-1; d_call: -; j_call: TRBJ2-7; clone_size: -; cdr3_nt: TGTGCCAGCTCTTTCAACCCTCGTGCGGGGGAGCAGTACTTC; cdr3_aa: CASSFNPRAGEQYF
v_call: TRBV6-5; d_call: TRBD1; j_call: TRBJ2-7; clone_size: -; cdr3_nt: TGTGCCAGCAGTAGGGGACAGGTCTACGAGCAGTACTTC; cdr3_aa: CASSRGQVYEQYF
v_call: TRBV7-6; d_call: -; j_call: TRBJ2-5; clone_size: -; cdr3_nt: TGTGCCAGCAGCGCAATGCAAGAGACCCAGTACTTC; cdr3_aa: CASSAMQETQYF
v_call: TRBV18; d_call: TRBD1; j_call: TRBJ2-3; clone_size: -; cdr3_nt: TGTGCCAGCTCACTAAGGACAGGGTTCACAGATACGCAGTATTTT; cdr3_aa: CASSLRTGFTDTQYF
v_call: TRBV19; d_call: -; j_call: TRBJ2-7; clone_size: few; cdr3_nt: TGTGCCAGTGGCAGGGGTGACTACGAGCAGTACTTC; cdr3_aa: CASGRGDYEQYF
v_call: TRBV7-9; d_call: -; j_call: TRBJ2-1; clone_size: -; cdr3_nt: TGTGCCAGCAGCCCAATGGGGGAATGGGTCAATGAGCAGTTCTTC; cdr3_aa: CASSPMGEWVNEQFF